The T cell receptor beta chain under discussion was sequenced for a study of blood T cell repertoires in COVID-19 (dated by TCRdb to 2018 to 2021). Background for the entire study: The collaborator samples originated in the United States, Italy and Spain and spanned the acute and convalescent phases of COVID-19. Sample metadata almost always included a de-identified subject ID, COVID-19 status, age in years and sex. The repertoires were released in a freely available public database intended as a resource for research on the immune response to SARS-CoV-2. Subjects who had been exposed to COVID-19, were actively infected with it, or had recovered from it provided the deeply sampled blood TCRbeta repertoires that made up the dataset. The samples were drawn from two sources: the first 160 participants of the ongoing ImmuneRACE study, and 1,000 to 1,500 subjects contributed by 6 global collaborators. The material from the prospective study consisted of cDNA or gDNA derived from T cells, B-cell-depleted T cells, or PBMCs. Where HLA class I and class II types were available, the types were taken from metadata supplied by the sample provider, not from assay-based typing.

Collaborating institutions collected whole blood in K2EDTA tubes following their own protocols. For TCRbeta analysis, collaborator samples were shipped as frozen whole blood, as isolated PBMCs, or as DNA extracted from either sample type. As concerns this clone: Its antigen is not yet known. No much larger clonotype is one base removed from it; base qualities were not supplied. Within the sample, other DNA sequences also encode this same CDR3.

Its CDR3 holds 14 amino acids, cysteine through phenylalanine. Only the CDR3 DNA stays, 42 bases, in frame from base 1. A distance of 10 bases separates the germline ends of V and J, which lose 3 bases and 2 bases respectively. The germline V gene gives CDR1 as SGHTA and CDR2 as FQGNSA. Broader findings and caveats from the paper: Clinical and demographic metadata were provided uncurated, with the amount varying by source and participant.

TCRbeta CDR3 regions were amplified from genomic DNA by means of the immunoSEQ Assay, a bias-controlled multiplex PCR. The authors' analysis ran thus. The number of nucleated cells in each sample was estimated by amplification of reference gene primers within the assay. Sequence reads were collapsed and filtered to measure the absolute abundance of every unique TCRbeta CDR3 rearrangement. For each sample, productive Simpson clonality was calculated as the square root of Simpson's diversity index over productive rearrangements. TCRdb mirrors the immuneACCESS table, restricted to in-frame sequences. Some clones are absent from its copies; in checked studies, under half trace to an unresolved V gene, and the reason for the others is unknown. V, J and clone size were drawn from that table, and D and trimming were deduced from the DNA. This sample comprises hundreds of thousands of clones, around 90% of them detected only once. Clones ranked in the top ten supply roughly 1.2% of the sample.

The chain links TRBV7-2 with TRBJ1-1, with TRBD1 perhaps the D gene, on 6 matching bases. Sequenced: peripheral blood. This receptor was identified in a man aged 35 to 55 with acute or convalescent COVID-19. The CDR3 sequence is CASSFSTGNTEAFF. The sequenced DNA is TGTGCCAGCAGCTTCTCGACAGGTAACACTGAAGCTTTCTTT. Outside the CDR3, residues come from the reference TRBV7-2 and TRBJ1-1 proteins, so the full variable domain is: GAGVSQSPSNKVTEKGKDVELRCDPISGHTALYWYRQSLGQGLEFLIYFQGNSAPDKSGLPSDRFSAERTGGSVSTLTIQRTQQEDSAVYLCASSFSTGNTEAFFGQGTRLTVV.